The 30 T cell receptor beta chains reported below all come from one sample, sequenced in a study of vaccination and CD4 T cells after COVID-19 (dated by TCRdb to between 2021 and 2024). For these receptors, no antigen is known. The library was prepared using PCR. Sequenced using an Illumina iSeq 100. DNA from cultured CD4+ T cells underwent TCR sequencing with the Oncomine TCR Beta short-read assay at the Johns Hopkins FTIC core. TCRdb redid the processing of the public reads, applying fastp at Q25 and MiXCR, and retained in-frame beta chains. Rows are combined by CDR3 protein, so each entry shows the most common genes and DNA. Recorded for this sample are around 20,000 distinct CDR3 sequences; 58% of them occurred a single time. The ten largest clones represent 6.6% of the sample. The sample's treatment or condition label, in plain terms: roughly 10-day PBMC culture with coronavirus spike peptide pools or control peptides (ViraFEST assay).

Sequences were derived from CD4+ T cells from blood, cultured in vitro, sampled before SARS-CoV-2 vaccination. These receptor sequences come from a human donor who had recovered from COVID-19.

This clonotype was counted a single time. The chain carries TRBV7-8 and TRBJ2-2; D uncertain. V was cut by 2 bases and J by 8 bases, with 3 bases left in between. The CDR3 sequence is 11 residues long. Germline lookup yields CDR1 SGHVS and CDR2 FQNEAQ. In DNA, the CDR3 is TGTGCCAGCAGCTTACCGGGGGAGCTGTTTTTT. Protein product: CASSLPGELFF.

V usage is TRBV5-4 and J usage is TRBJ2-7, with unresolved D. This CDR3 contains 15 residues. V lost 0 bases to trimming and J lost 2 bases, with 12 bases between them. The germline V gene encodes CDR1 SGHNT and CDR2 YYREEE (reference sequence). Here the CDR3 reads CASSLGSRGPYEQYF. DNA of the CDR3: TGTGCCAGCAGCTTGGGATCGAGAGGTCCCTACGAGCAGTACTTC.

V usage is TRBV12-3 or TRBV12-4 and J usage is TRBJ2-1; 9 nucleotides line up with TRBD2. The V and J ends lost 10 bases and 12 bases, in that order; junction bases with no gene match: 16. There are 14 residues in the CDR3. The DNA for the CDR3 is TGTGCCACCAACAACTTGGGTAGCGGGGGAGGGCAGTTCTTC. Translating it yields CATNNLGSGGGQFF.

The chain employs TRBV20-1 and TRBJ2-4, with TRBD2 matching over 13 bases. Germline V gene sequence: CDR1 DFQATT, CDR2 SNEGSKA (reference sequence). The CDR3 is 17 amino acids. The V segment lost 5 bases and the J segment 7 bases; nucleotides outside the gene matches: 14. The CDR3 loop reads CSARAPSGLAGMNIQYF. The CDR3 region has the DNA TGCAGTGCTCGGGCCCCCTCGGGACTAGCGGGAATGAACATTCAGTACTTC.

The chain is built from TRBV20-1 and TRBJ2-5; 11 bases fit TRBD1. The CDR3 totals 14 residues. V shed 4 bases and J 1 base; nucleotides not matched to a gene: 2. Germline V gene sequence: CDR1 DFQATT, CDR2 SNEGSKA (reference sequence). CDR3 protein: CSATGQGAQETQYF. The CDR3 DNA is TGCAGTGCTACCGGACAGGGGGCCCAAGAGACCCAGTACTTC.

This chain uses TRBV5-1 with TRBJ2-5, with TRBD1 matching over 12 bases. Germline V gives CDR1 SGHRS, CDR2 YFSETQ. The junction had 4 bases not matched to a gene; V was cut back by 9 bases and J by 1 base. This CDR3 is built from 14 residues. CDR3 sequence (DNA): TGCGCCACCGGGACAGGGGGCCCCCAAGAGACCCAGTACTTC. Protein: CATGTGGPQETQYF.

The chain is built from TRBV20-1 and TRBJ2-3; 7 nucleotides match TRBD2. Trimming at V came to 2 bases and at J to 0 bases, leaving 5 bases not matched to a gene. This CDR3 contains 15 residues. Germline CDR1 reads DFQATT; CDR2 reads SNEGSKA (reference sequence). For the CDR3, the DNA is TGCAGTGCTAGACGGGCTAGCGGTAGCACAGATACGCAGTATTTT. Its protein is CSARRASGSTDTQYF.

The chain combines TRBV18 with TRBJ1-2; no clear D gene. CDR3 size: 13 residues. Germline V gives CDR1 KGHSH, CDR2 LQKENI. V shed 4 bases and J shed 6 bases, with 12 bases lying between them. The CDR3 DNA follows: TGTGCCAGCTCACAATCTTCGAGGAATGGCTACACCTTC. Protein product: CASSQSSRNGYTF.

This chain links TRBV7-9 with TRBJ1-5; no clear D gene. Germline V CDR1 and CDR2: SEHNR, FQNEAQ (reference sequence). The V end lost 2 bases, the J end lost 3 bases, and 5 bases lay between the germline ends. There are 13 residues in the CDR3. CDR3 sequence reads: CASSLRTNQPQHF. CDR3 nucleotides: TGTGCCAGCAGCTTACGTACCAATCAGCCCCAGCATTTT.

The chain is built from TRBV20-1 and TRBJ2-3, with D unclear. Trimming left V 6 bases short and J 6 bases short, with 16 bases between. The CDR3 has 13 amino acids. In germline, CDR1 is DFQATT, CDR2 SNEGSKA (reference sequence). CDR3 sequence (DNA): TGCAGTGCCTCTACCCCTATTGGGGATACGCAGTATTTT. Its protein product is CSASTPIGDTQYF.

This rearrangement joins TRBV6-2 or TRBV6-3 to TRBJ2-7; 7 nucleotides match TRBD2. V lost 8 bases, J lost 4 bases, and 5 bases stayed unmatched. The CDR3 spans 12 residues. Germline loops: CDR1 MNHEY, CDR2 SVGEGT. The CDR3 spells CASGRAHYEQYF. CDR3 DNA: TGTGCCAGCGGGAGGGCCCATTACGAGCAGTACTTC.

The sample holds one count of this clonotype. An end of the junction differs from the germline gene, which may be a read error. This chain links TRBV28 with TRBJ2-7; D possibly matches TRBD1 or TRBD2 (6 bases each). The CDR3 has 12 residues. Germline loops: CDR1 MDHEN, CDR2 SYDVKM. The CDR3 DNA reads TGTGCCAGCAGGTTACAGGGACTTGAAGTTAACTTC. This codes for CASRLQGLEVNF.

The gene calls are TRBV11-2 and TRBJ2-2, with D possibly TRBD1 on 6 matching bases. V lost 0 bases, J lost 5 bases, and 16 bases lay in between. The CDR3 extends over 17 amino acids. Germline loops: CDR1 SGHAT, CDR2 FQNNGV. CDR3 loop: CASSLEILGGYTGELFF. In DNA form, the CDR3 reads TGTGCCAGCAGCTTAGAGATATTAGGGGGATATACCGGGGAGCTGTTTTTT.

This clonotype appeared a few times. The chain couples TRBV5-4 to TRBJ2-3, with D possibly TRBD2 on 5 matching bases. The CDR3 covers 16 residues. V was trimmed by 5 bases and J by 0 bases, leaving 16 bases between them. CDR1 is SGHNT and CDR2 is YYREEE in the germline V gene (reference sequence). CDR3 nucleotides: TGTGCCAGCAGTACCGGTGGGCGGGCTAGCACAGATACGCAGTATTTT. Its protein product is CASSTGGRASTDTQYF.

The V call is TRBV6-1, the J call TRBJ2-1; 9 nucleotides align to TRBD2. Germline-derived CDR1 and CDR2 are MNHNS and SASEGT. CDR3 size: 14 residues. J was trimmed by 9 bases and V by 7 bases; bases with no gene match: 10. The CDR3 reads CASNSGSTQAEQFF. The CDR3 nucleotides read TGTGCCAGCAATAGCGGGAGCACTCAGGCTGAGCAGTTCTTC.

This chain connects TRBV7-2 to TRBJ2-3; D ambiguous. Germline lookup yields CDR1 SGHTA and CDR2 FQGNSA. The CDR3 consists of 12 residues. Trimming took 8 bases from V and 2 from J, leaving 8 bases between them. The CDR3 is CASVLNTDTQYF. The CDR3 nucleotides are TGTGCCAGCGTCCTAAACACAGATACGCAGTATTTT.

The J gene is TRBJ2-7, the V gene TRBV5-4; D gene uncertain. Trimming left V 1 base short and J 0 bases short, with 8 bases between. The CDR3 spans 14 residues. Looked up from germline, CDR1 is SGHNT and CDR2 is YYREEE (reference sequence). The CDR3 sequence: CASSLYPSSYEQYF. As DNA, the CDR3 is TGTGCCAGCAGCTTGTATCCGTCCTCCTACGAGCAGTACTTC.

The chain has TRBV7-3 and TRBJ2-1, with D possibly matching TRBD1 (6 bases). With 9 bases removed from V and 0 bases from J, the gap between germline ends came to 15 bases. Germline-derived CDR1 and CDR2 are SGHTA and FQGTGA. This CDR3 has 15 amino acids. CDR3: CASSLTGPSYNEQFF. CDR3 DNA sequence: TGTGCCAGTAGTTTAACAGGGCCCTCCTACAATGAGCAGTTCTTC.

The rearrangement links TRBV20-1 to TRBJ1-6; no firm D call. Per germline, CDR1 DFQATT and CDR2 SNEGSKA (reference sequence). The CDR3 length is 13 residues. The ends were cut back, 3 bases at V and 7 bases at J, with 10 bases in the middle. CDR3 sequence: CSARKSANSPLHF. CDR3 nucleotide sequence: TGCAGTGCTAGGAAGTCAGCCAATTCACCCCTCCACTTT.

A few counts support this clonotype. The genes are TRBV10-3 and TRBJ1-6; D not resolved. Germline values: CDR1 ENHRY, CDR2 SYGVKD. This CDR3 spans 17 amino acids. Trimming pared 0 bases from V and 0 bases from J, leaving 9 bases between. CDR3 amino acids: CAISESVRSSYNSPLHF. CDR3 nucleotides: TGTGCCATCAGTGAGTCGGTCAGGAGCTCCTATAATTCACCCCTCCACTTT.

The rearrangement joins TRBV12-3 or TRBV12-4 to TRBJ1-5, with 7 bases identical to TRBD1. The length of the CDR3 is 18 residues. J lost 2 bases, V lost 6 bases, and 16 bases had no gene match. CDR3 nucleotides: TGTGCCAGCAGACCCAACAGACAGGGCGGTTCGGGCAATCAGCCCCAGCATTTT. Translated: CASRPNRQGGSGNQPQHF.

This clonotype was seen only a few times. CDR3 amino acids: CASRRDRVGYGYTF. CDR3 DNA: TGTGCCAGCAGGCGGGACAGGGTGGGCTATGGCTACACCTTC. This rearrangement joins TRBV6-1 to TRBJ1-2; 9 bases map to TRBD1. Germline trimming cut 6 bases from V and 4 bases from J; bases unmatched to any gene: 6. CDR1 is MNHNS, CDR2 SASEGT, per germline. This CDR3 has 14 amino acids.

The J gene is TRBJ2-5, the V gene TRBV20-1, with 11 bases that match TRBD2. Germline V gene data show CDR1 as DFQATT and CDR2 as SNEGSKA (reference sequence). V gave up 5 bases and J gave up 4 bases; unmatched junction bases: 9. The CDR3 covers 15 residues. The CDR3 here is CSAQTGTSGGETQYF. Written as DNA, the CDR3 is TGCAGTGCTCAGACAGGGACTAGCGGCGGAGAGACCCAGTACTTC.

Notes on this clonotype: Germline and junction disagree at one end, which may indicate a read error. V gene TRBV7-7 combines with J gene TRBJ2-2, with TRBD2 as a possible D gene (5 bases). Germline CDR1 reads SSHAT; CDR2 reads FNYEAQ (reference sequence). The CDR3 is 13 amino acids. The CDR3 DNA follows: TGTGCTAGCAGCTCGAGGGCCTCCGGGGAGCTGTTTTTT. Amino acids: CASSSRASGELFF.

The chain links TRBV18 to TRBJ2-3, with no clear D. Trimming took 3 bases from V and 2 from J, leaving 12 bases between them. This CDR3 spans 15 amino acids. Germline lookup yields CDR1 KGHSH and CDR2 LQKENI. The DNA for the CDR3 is TGTGCCAGCTCACCGAGCATCGAGACCACAGATACGCAGTATTTT. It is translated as CASSPSIETTDTQYF.

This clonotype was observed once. The CDR3 loop is CASSLLRVRQGRRETQYF. CDR3 nucleotides: TGTGCCAGCAGCTTATTGAGAGTCCGGCAGGGGAGGCGAGAGACCCAGTACTTC. The genes are TRBV7-2 and TRBJ2-5; D is possibly TRBD1 or TRBD2 (6 bases each). The CDR3 consists of 18 residues. Trimming removed 2 bases from V and 4 bases from J, with 23 bases in between. Germline V CDR1 and CDR2: SGHTA, FQGNSA.

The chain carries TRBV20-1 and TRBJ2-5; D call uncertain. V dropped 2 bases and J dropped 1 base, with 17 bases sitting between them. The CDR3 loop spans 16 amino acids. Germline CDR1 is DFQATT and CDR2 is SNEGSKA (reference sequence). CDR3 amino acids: CSARPLHGNFQETQYF. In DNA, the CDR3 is TGCAGTGCTAGACCACTACATGGCAACTTCCAAGAGACCCAGTACTTC.

The CDR3 sequence: CASRAGGSGNSYEQYF. CDR3 in DNA: TGTGCCAGCAGGGCAGGGGGTAGCGGAAACTCCTACGAGCAGTACTTC. The chain carries TRBV7-9 and TRBJ2-7, with D maybe TRBD1 (7 bases). V lost 6 bases to trimming and J lost 0 bases, with 18 bases between them. This CDR3 contains 16 residues. Germline V gives CDR1 SEHNR, CDR2 FQNEAQ (reference sequence). The full variable domain, rest sourced from reference TRBV7-9 and TRBJ2-7, is DTGVSQNPRHKITKRGQNVTFRCDPISEHNRLYWYRQTLGQGPEFLTYFQNEAQLEKSRLLSDRFSAERPKGSFSTLEIQRTEQGDSAMYLCASRAGGSGNSYEQYFGPGTRLTVT.

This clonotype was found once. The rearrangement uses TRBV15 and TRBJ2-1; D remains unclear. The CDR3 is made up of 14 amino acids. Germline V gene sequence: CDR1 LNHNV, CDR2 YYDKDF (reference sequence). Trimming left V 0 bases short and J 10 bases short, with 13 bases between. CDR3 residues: CATSRDAAVREQFF. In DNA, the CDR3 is TGTGCCACCAGCAGAGATGCGGCGGTCCGGGAGCAGTTCTTC.

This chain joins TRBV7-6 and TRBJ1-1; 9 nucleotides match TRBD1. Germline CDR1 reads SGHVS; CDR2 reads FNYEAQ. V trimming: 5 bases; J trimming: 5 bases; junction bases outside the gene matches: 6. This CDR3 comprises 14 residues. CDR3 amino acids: CASSPGQGRTEAFF. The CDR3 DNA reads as TGTGCCAGCAGCCCCGGACAGGGGAGGACTGAAGCTTTCTTT.